These T cell receptor beta chains were read from a single sample in a study of Ad26.COV2.S vaccination and SARS-CoV-2 variants. Method: immunoSEQ multiplex PCR; TCRdb's copy keeps in-frame clones and lacks some. The table has around 250,000 clones, 87% seen once. The sequencing used peripheral blood, collected in a trial of Ad26.COV2.S vaccine versus placebo. The receptors stem from a person between 18 and 59 years old who received the Ad26.COV2.S COVID-19 vaccine or a placebo. Each CDR3 is given with its conserved first and last residue. A D gene is named only where the DNA matches it firmly. The size entry is marked missing in some rows and otherwise reads once, few, many or a size class.

CDR3,DNA,size,V,D,J
CASSLALTNTGELFF,TGTGCCAGCAGCTTAGCTTTGACGAACACCGGGGAGCTGTTTTTT,-,TRBV7-2,-,TRBJ2-2
CSASNRDTEAFF,TGCAGTGCTAGTAACCGGGACACAGAAGCTTTCTTT,-,TRBV20-1,-,TRBJ1-1
CASSYFENTEAFF,TGTGCCAGCAGTTACTTCGAGAACACTGAAGCTTTCTTT,few,TRBV6-6,-,TRBJ1-1
CASSLNREQFF,TGTGCCAGCAGCCTGAATCGTGAGCAGTTCTTC,-,TRBV4-2,-,TRBJ2-1
CASSLGTAGGPYEQYF,TGTGCCAGCAGCCTCGGGACAGCGGGGGGCCCCTACGAGCAGTACTTC,-,TRBV7-8,TRBD2,TRBJ2-7
CASSQVWTSGSVTDTQYF,TGTGCCAGCAGCCAAGTTTGGACTAGCGGGAGTGTGACAGATACGCAGTATTTT,-,TRBV3-1/TRBV3-2,TRBD2,TRBJ2-3
CASSLEYQVLNTEAFF,TGTGCCAGCAGCTTGGAATATCAGGTGCTGAACACTGAAGCTTTCTTT,-,TRBV5-5,-,TRBJ1-1
CASSAGSGSVGNEQFF,TGTGCCAGCAGCGCCGGTAGCGGGAGTGTAGGCAATGAGCAGTTCTTC,-,TRBV9,TRBD2,TRBJ2-1
CSVEDGRVSRFGYTF,TGCAGCGTTGAGGACGGGCGGGTAAGCCGCTTTGGCTACACCTTC,-,TRBV29-1,-,TRBJ1-2
CASSLAAWGGSTSLSYEQYF,TGTGCCAGCAGCTTAGCGGCGTGGGGAGGCTCGACCTCCTTATCCTACGAGCAGTACTTC,-,TRBV7-8,-,TRBJ2-7
CSVESLVAGTRVQYF,TGCAGCGTTGAATCGTTAGTGGCGGGGACTCGGGTGCAGTACTTC,once,TRBV29-1,-,TRBJ2-7
CASSLVLASNNEQFF,TGTGCCAGCAGCTTGGTTCTAGCGAGTAACAATGAGCAGTTCTTC,once,TRBV5-4,-,TRBJ2-1
CASSWRGYSTDTQYF,TGTGCCAGCAGTTGGCGGGGATATAGCACAGATACGCAGTATTTT,few,TRBV6-2/TRBV6-3,-,TRBJ2-3
CASAATGDSGNTIYF,TGTGCCAGCGCCGCGACGGGAGACTCTGGAAACACCATATATTTT,-,TRBV25-1,-,TRBJ1-3
CASSVGGGAFNEQFF,TGTGCCAGCAGCGTAGGCGGGGGGGCCTTCAATGAGCAGTTCTTC,-,TRBV9,TRBD2,TRBJ2-1
CASSWGRGYGYTF,TGTGCCAGCAGTTGGGGCAGGGGGTATGGCTACACCTTC,-,TRBV12-3/TRBV12-4,TRBD1,TRBJ1-2
CASSEEGGTYNEQFF,TGTGCCAGCAGTGAAGAAGGGGGCACCTACAATGAGCAGTTCTTC,-,TRBV2,TRBD1,TRBJ2-1
CASSQIAGELDEQFF,TGTGCCAGCAGCCAAATAGCGGGAGAGTTGGATGAGCAGTTCTTC,-,TRBV3-1/TRBV3-2,TRBD2,TRBJ2-1
CASSIQGGPQHF,TGTGCCAGCAGCATACAGGGGGGGCCCCAGCATTTT,-,TRBV7-8,TRBD1,TRBJ1-5
CASSRGPQETQYF,TGTGCCAGCTCCCGGGGCCCCCAAGAGACCCAGTACTTC,-,TRBV7-8,-,TRBJ2-5